The rows below give T cell receptor beta chains drawn from one sample of a study of beta chain features in type 1 diabetes. Only in-frame clones appear in the TCRdb table, and some are missing; sequencing was by immunoSEQ multiplex PCR. Among over 300,000 clones listed, 7% to 9% were seen once. Sequencing used central memory CD4+ T cells from blood. Every receptor here comes from a woman under 30 in good health. Both conserved end residues are part of each CDR3. Each record gives: CDR3 protein, J gene, V gene.

CDR3aa: CASQNLGTGNSPLHF; j_gene: TRBJ1-6; v_gene: TRBV28
CDR3aa: CASSLDSMGSTDTQYF; j_gene: TRBJ2-3; v_gene: TRBV11-2
CDR3aa: CASSVTSFGGASYNEQFF; j_gene: TRBJ2-1; v_gene: TRBV9
CDR3aa: CASSPGTAKETQYF; j_gene: TRBJ2-5; v_gene: TRBV4-2
CDR3aa: CASSLDPDSGYEQYF; j_gene: TRBJ2-7; v_gene: TRBV28
CDR3aa: CASISTGLGYEQYF; j_gene: TRBJ2-7; v_gene: TRBV28
CDR3aa: CASSTTGANQPQHF; j_gene: TRBJ1-5; v_gene: TRBV11-2
CDR3aa: CASSRQAGVADTQYF; j_gene: TRBJ2-3; v_gene: TRBV28
CDR3aa: CASSQGTGPYNEQFF; j_gene: TRBJ2-1; v_gene: TRBV14
CDR3aa: CASSLLPRENTIYF; j_gene: TRBJ1-3; v_gene: TRBV28
CDR3aa: CASSNKHEQYF; j_gene: TRBJ2-7; v_gene: TRBV7-2
CDR3aa: CASSSGQAGANVLTF; j_gene: TRBJ2-6; v_gene: TRBV7-3
CDR3aa: CASSRRGDQPQHF; j_gene: TRBJ1-5; v_gene: TRBV2
CDR3aa: CATSSPGTGGGYEQFF; j_gene: TRBJ2-1; v_gene: TRBV15
CDR3aa: CASSQVGGNEEKLFF; j_gene: TRBJ1-4; v_gene: TRBV4-2
CDR3aa: CASSLGQGGGGYNEQFF; j_gene: TRBJ2-1; v_gene: TRBV7-9
CDR3aa: CASSGLSYNEQFF; j_gene: TRBJ2-1; v_gene: TRBV6-5
CDR3aa: CASSPVVAGARGEQFF; j_gene: TRBJ2-1; v_gene: TRBV18
CDR3aa: CASSYRQEVPGELFF; j_gene: TRBJ2-2; v_gene: TRBV6-5
CDR3aa: CASSLVVRGRTSGVNTGELFF; j_gene: TRBJ2-2; v_gene: TRBV7-8
CDR3aa: CASRTDRMNTEAFF; j_gene: TRBJ1-1; v_gene: TRBV10-3
CDR3aa: CASSRDSERYNEQFF; j_gene: TRBJ2-1; v_gene: TRBV5-4
CDR3aa: CASQGEYEQYF; j_gene: TRBJ2-7; v_gene: TRBV28
CDR3aa: CASSLGAGETQYF; j_gene: TRBJ2-5; v_gene: TRBV28
CDR3aa: CSARQGKYEQYF; j_gene: TRBJ2-7; v_gene: TRBV29-1
CDR3aa: CASSIPGRTEAFF; j_gene: TRBJ1-1; v_gene: TRBV19
CDR3aa: CASSVVPGTGRETQYF; j_gene: TRBJ2-5; v_gene: TRBV9
CDR3aa: CAITNSGRATDEQFF; j_gene: TRBJ2-1; v_gene: TRBV10-3
CDR3aa: CASSKGQGAPETQYF; j_gene: TRBJ2-5; v_gene: TRBV6-6
CDR3aa: CASSLAGTSNTGELFF; j_gene: TRBJ2-2; v_gene: TRBV28
CDR3aa: CASSSSGSGFRETQYF; j_gene: TRBJ2-5; v_gene: TRBV11-2
CDR3aa: CASQGQDNGELFF; j_gene: TRBJ2-2; v_gene: TRBV14
CDR3aa: CSYSRDRGGYTF; j_gene: TRBJ1-2; v_gene: TRBV29-1
CDR3aa: CASSQEYSHRGRFGYTF; j_gene: TRBJ1-2; v_gene: TRBV4-3
CDR3aa: CASRPSATNEKLFF; j_gene: TRBJ1-4; v_gene: TRBV18
CDR3aa: CASTRLAGVGYNEQFF; j_gene: TRBJ2-1; v_gene: TRBV2
CDR3aa: CASVRGRKNQPQHF; j_gene: TRBJ1-5; v_gene: TRBV4-3
CDR3aa: CAISDSGRTDYEQYF; j_gene: TRBJ2-7; v_gene: TRBV10-3
CDR3aa: CASSLDSGEQFF; j_gene: TRBJ2-1; v_gene: TRBV5-1
CDR3aa: CASSFKASNNEQFF; j_gene: TRBJ2-1; v_gene: TRBV7-6
CDR3aa: CASRDGTGGYEQYF; j_gene: TRBJ2-7; v_gene: TRBV6-5
CDR3aa: CASSLAFGSSAGNTEAFF; j_gene: TRBJ1-1; v_gene: TRBV7-9
CDR3aa: CATGQGAYSNQPQHF; j_gene: TRBJ1-5; v_gene: TRBV19
CDR3aa: CASSLPLTDTQYF; j_gene: TRBJ2-3; v_gene: TRBV7-9
CDR3aa: CASSPPGIGEVMRQFF; j_gene: TRBJ2-1; v_gene: TRBV18
CDR3aa: CATRKGGGLNTGELFF; j_gene: TRBJ2-2; v_gene: TRBV15
CDR3aa: CASSNVGGGNEQFF; j_gene: TRBJ2-1; v_gene: TRBV28
CDR3aa: CASSLLDTQYF; j_gene: TRBJ2-3; v_gene: TRBV5-1
CDR3aa: CASSADRGLWKQYF; j_gene: TRBJ2-7; v_gene: TRBV2
CDR3aa: CASSLQVENEQYF; j_gene: TRBJ2-7; v_gene: TRBV7-2
CDR3aa: CASSPPGYQETQYF; j_gene: TRBJ2-5; v_gene: TRBV28
CDR3aa: CASSSGTSGRNEQFF; j_gene: TRBJ2-1; v_gene: TRBV7-2
CDR3aa: CASSLSLNNEQFF; j_gene: TRBJ2-1; v_gene: TRBV7-3
CDR3aa: CASSQIRGTEAFF; j_gene: TRBJ1-1; v_gene: TRBV16
CDR3aa: CASSSWDTLQPQHF; j_gene: TRBJ1-5; v_gene: TRBV6-5
CDR3aa: CASSLSTDTQYF; j_gene: TRBJ2-3; v_gene: TRBV5-4
CDR3aa: CASSLGGYDEAFF; j_gene: TRBJ1-1; v_gene: TRBV4-1
CDR3aa: CASSYLGGEVVQPQHF; j_gene: TRBJ1-5; v_gene: TRBV6-5